The T cell receptor (beta chain) described here comes from a study of cytomegalovirus exposure and HLA in healthy donors. Whole-study results and caveats: By a later analysis, the bulk of CMV-associated TCR beta chains appeared HLA-restricted.

Donors likely had unrecorded immune exposures despite being nominally healthy when sampled. This clone appeared a few times. Its antigen is unknown. The CDR3 sequence is 14 residues long. Germline CDR1 is LNHDA and CDR2 is SQIVND (reference sequence). Trimming pared 5 bases from V and 2 bases from J, leaving 9 bases between. The PCR was carried out with 60 Vbeta primers and 13 Jbeta primers. Generated by immunoSEQ multiplex PCR, the TCRdb table keeps only in-frame clones and is missing some. Here the sample spans roughly 190,000 clones, roughly 75% being singletons. Material for sequencing was PBMCs. The V gene is TRBV19, the J gene TRBJ1-4, with TRBD1 as a possible D gene (6 bases). The TCR originated in a young man in good health and CMV-seropositive. The CDR3 sequence: CASSPQGTNEKLFF. CDR3 DNA: TGTGCCAGTAGTCCCCAGGGGACTAATGAAAAACTGTTTTTT. Full variable domain (remainder filled in from reference TRBV19 and TRBJ1-4): DGGITQSPKYLFRKEGQNVTLSCEQNLNHDAMYWYRQDPGQGLRLIYYSQIVNDFQKGDIAEGYSVSREKKESFPLTVTSAQKNPTAFYLCASSPQGTNEKLFFGSGTQLSVL.